This passage covers 15 T cell receptor beta chains from one sample sequenced in a study of blood T cell repertoires in COVID-19. Sequencing used immunoSEQ multiplex PCR; TCRdb keeps in-frame clones, though not all of them. The table records 200,000 to 300,000 clones, about 87% of them present only once. The sample consisted of PBMCs or T cells enriched from blood (not recorded which). These receptor sequences come from a woman aged 35 to 49 with acute COVID-19.

The CDR3 region is CASSLGAGQPQHF. CDR3 in DNA: TGCGCCAGCAGCTTGGGGGCCGGTCAGCCCCAGCATTTT. The chain joins TRBV5-1 to TRBJ1-5; D not certain. In germline, CDR1 is SGHRS, CDR2 YFSETQ. V lost 0 bases, J lost 6 bases, and 7 bases lay in between. The CDR3 loop spans 13 amino acids.

This clone was counted once. This chain connects TRBV11-2 to TRBJ1-1; TRBD1 matches at 7 bases. CDR1 and CDR2 (germline): SGHAT, FQNNGV. J was trimmed by 6 bases and V by 4 bases; bases with no gene match: 8. CDR3 length: 14 amino acids. CDR3 residues: CASSSQGPHSEAFF. CDR3 coding DNA: TGTGCCAGCAGCTCACAGGGGCCCCACTCTGAAGCTTTCTTT.

V usage is TRBV18 and J usage is TRBJ2-5; the D is unclear. V shed 2 bases and J shed 4 bases, with 8 bases lying between them. CDR1 and CDR2 from the germline V gene are KGHSH and LQKENI. The CDR3 is 13 residues long. The CDR3: CASSPVLGETQYF. The CDR3 DNA follows: TGTGCCAGCTCACCAGTTCTAGGAGAGACCCAGTACTTC.

The gene calls are TRBV19 and TRBJ1-2; D is possibly TRBD1 (5 bases). The V end was cut by 7 bases, the J end by 3 bases, with 18 bases between. The CDR3 length is 15 residues. Germline lookup yields CDR1 LNHDA and CDR2 SQIVND (reference sequence). The chain's CDR3 is CASTGGAGLYYGYTF. For the CDR3, the DNA is TGTGCCAGTACTGGGGGTGCGGGGTTGTACTATGGCTACACCTTC. The entire variable domain, with the rest obtained from reference TRBV19 and TRBJ1-2, is as follows: DGGITQSPKYLFRKEGQNVTLSCEQNLNHDAMYWYRQDPGQGLRLIYYSQIVNDFQKGDIAEGYSVSREKKESFPLTVTSAQKNPTAFYLCASTGGAGLYYGYTFGSGTRLTVV.

V is TRBV2 and J is TRBJ2-2; 11 nucleotides line up with TRBD2. The V gene's germline CDR1 is SNHLY and CDR2 FYNNEI. The CDR3 length is 15 residues. J lost 5 bases, V lost 6 bases, and 5 bases had no gene match. In DNA form, the CDR3 reads TGTGCCAGCAGAGGACTAGCGGGTTCAACCGGGGAGCTGTTTTTT. Protein product: CASRGLAGSTGELFF.

This clone was recorded only once. V usage is TRBV7-2 and J usage is TRBJ2-7; perhaps TRBD1 as D (6 bases). The CDR3 sequence is 14 residues long. Trimming pared 1 base from V and 4 bases from J, leaving 11 bases between. Germline-derived CDR1 and CDR2 are SGHTA and FQGNSA. The CDR3 here is CASSLGGTPYEQYF. For the CDR3, the DNA is TGTGCCAGCAGCTTAGGTGGGACACCATACGAGCAGTACTTC.

The chain joins TRBV10-3 to TRBJ2-7; D is perhaps TRBD2 (5 bases). The CDR3 contains 13 residues. Looked up from germline, CDR1 is ENHRY and CDR2 is SYGVKD. Between the trimmed V and J ends, which lost 4 bases and 6 bases, there was a span of 13 bases. Here the CDR3 reads CAISVVGVTEQYF. The CDR3 DNA sequence: TGTGCCATCAGTGTTGTCGGGGTGACCGAGCAGTACTTC.

A few counts support this clone. The rearrangement joins TRBV5-1 to TRBJ2-2; D may be TRBD2 (6 bases). In germline, CDR1 is SGHRS, CDR2 YFSETQ. This CDR3 is built from 15 residues. Trimming took 0 bases from V and 4 from J, leaving 10 bases between them. The CDR3 nucleotides read TGCGCCAGCAGCTTGGGTTGGGGAGGCACCGGGGAGCTGTTTTTT. As protein: CASSLGWGGTGELFF.

J is TRBJ1-1 and V is TRBV6-5; D is uncertain. Trimming took off 0 bases at V and 0 bases at J, with 5 bases between the two ends. The CDR3 spans 14 residues. Germline lookup yields CDR1 MNHEY and CDR2 SVGAGI. The CDR3 DNA is TGTGCCAGCAGTTACTCGAGGGTGAACACTGAAGCTTTCTTT. This gives the protein CASSYSRVNTEAFF.

About this clone: An end of the junction differs from the germline gene, which may be a read error. The rearrangement uses TRBV3-1 (or the pseudogene TRBV3-2) and TRBJ1-5; unclear D gene. Looked up from germline, CDR1 is LGHDT and CDR2 is YNNKEL (reference sequence). This CDR3 comprises 14 residues. CDR3 coding DNA: TGTGCCAGCAGCCAAGATCTTGCCTATCAACCCCAGCATTTT. Protein sequence: CASSQDLAYQPQHF.

The chain couples TRBV9 to TRBJ1-5, with D maybe TRBD1 (5 bases). The germline V gene encodes CDR1 SGDLS and CDR2 YYNGEE. The CDR3 covers 15 residues. Trimming removed 4 bases from V and 4 bases from J, with 15 bases in between. The CDR3 is CASSPQGLGNQPQHF. The DNA for the CDR3 is TGTGCCAGCAGCCCCCAGGGACTAGGAAATCAGCCCCAGCATTTT.

The chain links TRBV2 to TRBJ1-5; a weak D match, TRBD1 (6 bases). The CDR3 is made up of 12 amino acids. CDR1 is SNHLY, CDR2 FYNNEI, per germline. V was clipped by 6 bases and J by 8 bases, with 11 bases between them. The CDR3 protein is CASRQQGKPQHF. The CDR3 coding sequence is TGTGCCAGCAGACAACAGGGTAAGCCCCAGCATTTT. Together with reference TRBV2 and TRBJ1-5, the CDR3 gives the full variable domain: EPEVTQTPSHQVTQMGQEVILRCVPISNHLYFYWYRQILGQKVEFLVSFYNNEISEKSEIFDDQFSVERPDGSNFTLKIRSTKLEDSAMYFCASRQQGKPQHFGDGTRLSIL.

The chain has TRBV27 and TRBJ1-5; possibly TRBD1 for D (6 bases). The CDR3 has 16 residues. V lost 0 bases and J lost 3, with 12 bases in between. The germline gives CDR1 MNHEY, CDR2 SMNVEV (reference sequence). The CDR3 DNA reads as TGTGCCAGCAGTTTATCGTTTAGGACAGCCAATCAGCCCCAGCATTTT. It is translated as CASSLSFRTANQPQHF.

The V and J genes are TRBV2 and TRBJ1-5; 7 bases line up with TRBD1. CDR1 and CDR2 (germline): SNHLY, FYNNEI. Trimming took 6 bases from V and 2 from J; bases not matched to a gene: 7. The CDR3 length is 15 residues. The CDR3 bases are TGTGCCAGCAGCCCTCGACAGGGAGGCAATCAGCCCCAGCATTTT. Translating it yields CASSPRQGGNQPQHF.

This rearrangement joins TRBV7-9 to TRBJ1-2; TRBD1 agrees at 7 bases. J gave up 7 bases and V 3 bases, and 8 bases lay outside the gene matches. Germline V CDR1 and CDR2: SEHNR, FQNEAQ (reference sequence). This CDR3 has 14 amino acids. The CDR3 nucleotides read TGTGCCAGCAGCTTCGTGACAGGGAAAGGTGGCTACACCTTC. Its translation: CASSFVTGKGGYTF.